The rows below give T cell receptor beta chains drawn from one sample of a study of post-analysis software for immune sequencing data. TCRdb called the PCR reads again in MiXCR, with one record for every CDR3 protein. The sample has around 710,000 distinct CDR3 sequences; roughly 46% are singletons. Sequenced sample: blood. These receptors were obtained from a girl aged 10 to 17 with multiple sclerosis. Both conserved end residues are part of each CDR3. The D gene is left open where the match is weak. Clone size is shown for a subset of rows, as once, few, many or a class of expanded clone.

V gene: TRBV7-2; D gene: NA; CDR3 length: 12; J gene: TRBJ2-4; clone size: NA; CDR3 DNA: TGTGCCAGCAGCCCAGGGTTCGGTGAGCAGTACTTC; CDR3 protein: CASSPGFGEQYF
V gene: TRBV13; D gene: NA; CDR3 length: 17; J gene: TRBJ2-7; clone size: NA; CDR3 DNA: TGTGCCAGCAGCTCCCGCCTCCTAGACAGGTTTAATTACGAGCAGTACTTC; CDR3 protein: CASSSRLLDRFNYEQYF
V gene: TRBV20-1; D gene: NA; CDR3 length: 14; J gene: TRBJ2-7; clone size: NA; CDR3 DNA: TGCAGTGCTAGAGATCCGGGCGACAACTACGAGCAGTACTTC; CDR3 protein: CSARDPGDNYEQYF
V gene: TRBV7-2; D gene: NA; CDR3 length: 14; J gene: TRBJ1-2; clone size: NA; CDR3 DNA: TGTGCCAGCAGCCCGCCATCTGTTTCTAGTGGCTACACCTTC; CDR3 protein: CASSPPSVSSGYTF
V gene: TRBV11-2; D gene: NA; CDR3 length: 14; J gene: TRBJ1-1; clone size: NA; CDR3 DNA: TGTGCCAGCACCACAGGGACGGGGAACACTGAAGCTTTCTTT; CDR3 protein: CASTTGTGNTEAFF
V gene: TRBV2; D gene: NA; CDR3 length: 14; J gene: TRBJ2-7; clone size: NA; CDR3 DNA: TGTGCCAGCGTACGGGCGGTCAGCTCCTACGAGCAGTACTTC; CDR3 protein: CASVRAVSSYEQYF
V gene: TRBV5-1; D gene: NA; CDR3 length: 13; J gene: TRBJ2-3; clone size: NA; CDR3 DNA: TGCGCCAGCAGCAAACACCTAGAAAATACGCAGTATTTT; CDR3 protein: CASSKHLENTQYF
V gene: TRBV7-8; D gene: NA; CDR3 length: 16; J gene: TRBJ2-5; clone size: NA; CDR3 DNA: TGTGCCAGCAGCTTGGTGGTCTGGCAGATGCAAGAGACCCAGTACTTC; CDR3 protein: CASSLVVWQMQETQYF
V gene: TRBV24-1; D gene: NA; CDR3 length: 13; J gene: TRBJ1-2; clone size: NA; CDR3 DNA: TGTGCCACCAGGGATTTCGGGGGCTATGGCTACACCTTC; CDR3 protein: CATRDFGGYGYTF
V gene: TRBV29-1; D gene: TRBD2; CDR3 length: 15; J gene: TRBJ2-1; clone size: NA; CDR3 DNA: TGCAGCGTTTCGCCTAGCGGGAGCTCCTACAATGAGCAGTTCTTC; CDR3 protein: CSVSPSGSSYNEQFF
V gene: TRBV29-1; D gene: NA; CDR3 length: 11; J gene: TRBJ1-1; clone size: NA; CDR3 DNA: TGCAGCGCCGCGGGACGATCTGAAGCTTTCTTT; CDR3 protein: CSAAGRSEAFF
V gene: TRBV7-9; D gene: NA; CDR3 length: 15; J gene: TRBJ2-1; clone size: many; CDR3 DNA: TGTGCCAGCAGCTTAGGAGGCGGGGCGGTCGATGAGCAGTTCTTC; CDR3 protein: CASSLGGGAVDEQFF
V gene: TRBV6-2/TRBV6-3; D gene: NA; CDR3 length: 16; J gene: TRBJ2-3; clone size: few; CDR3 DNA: TGTGCCAGCAGTTACCCGCTGCCGACGCCTACAGATACGCAGTATTTT; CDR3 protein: CASSYPLPTPTDTQYF
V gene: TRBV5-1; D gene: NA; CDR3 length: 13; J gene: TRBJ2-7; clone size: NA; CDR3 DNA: TGCGCCAGCAGCTCCTACCTAGACTACGAGCAGTACTTC; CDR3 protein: CASSSYLDYEQYF
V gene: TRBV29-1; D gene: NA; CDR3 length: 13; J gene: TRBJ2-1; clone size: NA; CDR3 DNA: TGCAGCGTCGGGGATGGTTCCTACAATGAGCAGTTCTTC; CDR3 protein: CSVGDGSYNEQFF
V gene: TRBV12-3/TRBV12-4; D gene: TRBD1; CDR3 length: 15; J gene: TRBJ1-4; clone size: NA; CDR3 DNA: TGTGCCAGCAGTCTGTCCGGGACAGGGGAAGAAAAACTGTTTTTT; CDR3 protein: CASSLSGTGEEKLFF
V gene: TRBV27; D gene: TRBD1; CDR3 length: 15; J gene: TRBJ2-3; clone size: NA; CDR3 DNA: TGTGCCAGCAGTTTAGGGGGACAGGGGATGGCTACGCAGTATTTT; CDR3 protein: CASSLGGQGMATQYF
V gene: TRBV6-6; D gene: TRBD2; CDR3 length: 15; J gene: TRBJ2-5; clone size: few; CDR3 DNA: TGTGCCAGCAGGGCCACTAGCGGGAGGGTTAATGAGCAGTACTTC; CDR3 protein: CASRATSGRVNEQYF
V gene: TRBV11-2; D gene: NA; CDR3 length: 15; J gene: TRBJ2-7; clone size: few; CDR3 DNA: TGTGCCAGCAGCCCACGGGGGATTAGCTCCTACGAGCAGTACTTC; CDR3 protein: CASSPRGISSYEQYF
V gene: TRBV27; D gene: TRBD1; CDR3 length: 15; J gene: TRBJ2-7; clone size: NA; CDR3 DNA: TGTGCCAGCAGTTACGGAAAGACAGGGCCCTACGAGCAGTACTTC; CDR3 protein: CASSYGKTGPYEQYF
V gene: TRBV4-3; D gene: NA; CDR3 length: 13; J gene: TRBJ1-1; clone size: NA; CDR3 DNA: TGCGCCAGCAGCCTAACGGCGGGTGAGGGAGCTTTCTTT; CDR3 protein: CASSLTAGEGAFF
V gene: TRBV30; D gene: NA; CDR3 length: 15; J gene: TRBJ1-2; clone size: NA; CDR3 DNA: TGTGCCTGGAATGAGCAGCCCCAATTTAACTATGGCTACACCTTC; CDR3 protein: CAWNEQPQFNYGYTF
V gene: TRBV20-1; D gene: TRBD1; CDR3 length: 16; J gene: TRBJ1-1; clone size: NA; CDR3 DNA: TGCAGTGCTAGAGAGTCGACAGGGTGGTTGGGCACTGAAGCTTTCTTT; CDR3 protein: CSARESTGWLGTEAFF
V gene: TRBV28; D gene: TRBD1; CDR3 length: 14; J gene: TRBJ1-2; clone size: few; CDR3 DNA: TGTGCCAGCAGTTTACCGACAGGGATAGGTGGCTACACCTTC; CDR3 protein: CASSLPTGIGGYTF
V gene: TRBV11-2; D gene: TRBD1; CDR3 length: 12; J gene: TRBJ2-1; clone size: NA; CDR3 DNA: TGTGCCGAGGGGGACAGGTACAATGAGCAGTTCTTC; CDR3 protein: CAEGDRYNEQFF
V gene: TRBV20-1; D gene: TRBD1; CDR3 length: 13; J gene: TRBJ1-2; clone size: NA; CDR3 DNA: TGCAGTGCTACTAAACAGGGGGGGGATGGCTACACCTTC; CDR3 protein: CSATKQGGDGYTF
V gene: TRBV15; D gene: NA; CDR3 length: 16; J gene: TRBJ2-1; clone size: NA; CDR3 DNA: TGTGCCACCAGTCGGCCGGACCACCTGGGGTTCGATGAGCAGTTCTTC; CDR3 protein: CATSRPDHLGFDEQFF
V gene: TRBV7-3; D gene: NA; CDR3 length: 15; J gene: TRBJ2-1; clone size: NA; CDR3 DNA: TGTGCCAGCAGCTCCCCGGGAGTGGGGTACAATGAGCAGTTCTTC; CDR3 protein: CASSSPGVGYNEQFF
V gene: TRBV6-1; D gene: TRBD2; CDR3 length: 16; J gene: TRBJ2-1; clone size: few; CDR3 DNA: TGTGCCAGCAGTGAAGGGACTAGCGGGATTCGGAATGAGCAGTTCTTC; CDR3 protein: CASSEGTSGIRNEQFF
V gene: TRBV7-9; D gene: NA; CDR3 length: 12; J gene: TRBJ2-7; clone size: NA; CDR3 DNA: TGTGCCAGCAACCTCGGGTCCGGCGAGCAGTACTTC; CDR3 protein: CASNLGSGEQYF
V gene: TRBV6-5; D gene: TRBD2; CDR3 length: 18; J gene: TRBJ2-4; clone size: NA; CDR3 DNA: TGTGCCAGCAGTTACGGGTCTAGCGGGAGTGTAGCCAAAAACATTCAGTACTTC; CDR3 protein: CASSYGSSGSVAKNIQYF
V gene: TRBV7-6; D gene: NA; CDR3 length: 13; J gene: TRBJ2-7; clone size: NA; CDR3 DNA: TGTGCCAGCAGCTTAGAGTGGAACGACGAGCAGTACTTC; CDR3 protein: CASSLEWNDEQYF
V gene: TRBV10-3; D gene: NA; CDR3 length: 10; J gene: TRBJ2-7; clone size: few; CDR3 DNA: TGTGCCGCCGGCGGCTACGAGCAGTACTTC; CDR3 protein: CAAGGYEQYF
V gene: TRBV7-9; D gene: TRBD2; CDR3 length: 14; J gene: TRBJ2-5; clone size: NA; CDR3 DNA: TGTGCCAGCAGGCCTAGCGGGAGGAGTGAGACCCAGTACTTC; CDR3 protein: CASRPSGRSETQYF
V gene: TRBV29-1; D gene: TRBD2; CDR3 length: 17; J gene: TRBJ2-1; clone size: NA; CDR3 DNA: TGCAGCGTTGGGCCCCCCACTAGCGGGAGGGCCGGCTATGAGCAGTTCTTC; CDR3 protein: CSVGPPTSGRAGYEQFF
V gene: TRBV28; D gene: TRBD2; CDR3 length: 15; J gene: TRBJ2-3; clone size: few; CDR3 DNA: TGTGCCAGCAGTTTTGGGCGGGAGGAGACAGATACGCAGTATTTT; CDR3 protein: CASSFGREETDTQYF
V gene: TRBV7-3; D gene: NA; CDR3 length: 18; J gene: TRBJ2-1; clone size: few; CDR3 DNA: TGTGCCAGCAGCTTATCCCAGGGCTCGGGGAAACTGCACAATGAGCAGTTCTTT; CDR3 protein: CASSLSQGSGKLHNEQFF
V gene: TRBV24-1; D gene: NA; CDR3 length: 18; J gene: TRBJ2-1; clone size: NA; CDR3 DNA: TGTGCCACCAGTGATTTGGGGGGGCAAGCCTGCACCTACAATGAGCAGTTCTTC; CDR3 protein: CATSDLGGQACTYNEQFF
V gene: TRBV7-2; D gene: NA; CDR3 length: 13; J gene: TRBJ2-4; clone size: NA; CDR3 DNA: TGTGCCAGCAGCTTGGGCCCCCTGGAGGAGCAGTACTTC; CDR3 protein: CASSLGPLEEQYF
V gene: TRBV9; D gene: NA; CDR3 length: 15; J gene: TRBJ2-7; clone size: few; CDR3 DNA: TGTGCCAGCAGCGCCGGCGGGAATCGTCCCCACGAGCAGTACTTC; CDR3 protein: CASSAGGNRPHEQYF